A selection of T cell receptor beta chains follows, all from one sample in a study of regulatory dendritic cells for organ transplantation. Repertoires were generated with immunoSEQ multiplex PCR, while TCRdb's copy carries only in-frame clones and drops some. This sample has tens of thousands of clones, with 75% to 80% found just once. Sequenced: memory CD4+ T cells from blood. The receptors originated from a human donor in good health. CDR3s include the opening cysteine and the closing phenylalanine or tryptophan. D genes are given only for firm matches. Not all rows give a size; the values are once, few, many and, for expanded clones, a class.

clone_size j_call d_call v_call cdr3_aa cdr3_nt
. TRBJ2-5 . TRBV10-1 CASSEGQSYQETQYF TGCGCCAGCAGTGAAGGTCAGAGCTACCAAGAGACCCAGTACTTC
few TRBJ2-3 . TRBV11-2 CASSLVGAGGDTQYF TGTGCCAGCAGCTTAGTTGGGGCCGGGGGAGATACGCAGTATTTT
. TRBJ1-5 . TRBV4-3 CASSQDFTAGNQPQHF TGCGCCAGCAGCCAAGATTTTACGGCAGGGAACCAGCCCCAGCATTTT
. TRBJ2-1 . TRBV29-1 CSVLADEQFF TGCAGCGTTCTTGCGGATGAGCAGTTCTTC
few TRBJ1-3 . TRBV5-4 CASSSLGRGNTIYF TGTGCCAGCAGCTCCTTAGGGCGTGGAAACACCATATATTTT
. TRBJ1-5 . TRBV19 CASSIFQGPNQPQHF TGTGCCAGTAGTATATTTCAGGGGCCCAATCAGCCCCAGCATTTT
. TRBJ2-3 . TRBV11-2 CASSLDSGTDTQYF TGTGCCAGCAGCTTAGATTCGGGCACAGATACGCAGTATTTT
. TRBJ1-5 . TRBV6-5 CASGRGNQPQHF TGTGCCAGCGGGAGGGGCAATCAGCCCCAGCATTTT
. TRBJ2-1 TRBD1 TRBV5-1 CASSPGTGLLDSYNEQFF TGCGCCAGCAGCCCAGGGACAGGCCTCCTAGACTCCTACAATGAGCAGTTCTTC
once TRBJ1-3 . TRBV7-8 CASSIRRGNTIYF TGTGCCAGCAGCATCCGCAGGGGAAACACCATATATTTT
few TRBJ1-3 . TRBV18 CASSPRSPNSGNTIYF TGTGCCAGCTCGCCCCGGTCTCCCAACTCTGGAAACACCATATATTTT
few TRBJ2-7 . TRBV12-1 CASSQGLAGGYEQYF TGTGCCAGCAGCCAGGGACTAGCGGGAGGGTACGAGCAGTACTTC
few TRBJ2-2 TRBD2 TRBV6-1 CASSEDSGGAGELFF TGTGCCAGCAGTGAAGATAGCGGGGGGGCCGGGGAGCTGTTTTTT
. TRBJ1-3 . TRBV7-6 CASSLGDTGNTIYF TGTGCCAGCAGCTTGGGCGATACTGGAAACACCATATATTTT
. TRBJ2-1 . TRBV11-3 CASSLDGGYNEQFF TGTGCCAGCAGCTTAGATGGCGGCTACAATGAGCAGTTCTTC
few TRBJ1-2 . TRBV6-5 CARGRQGGGYGYTF TGTGCCAGGGGACGGCAGGGCGGGGGCTATGGCTACACCTTC
. TRBJ2-5 . TRBV19 CASSTPIPRLVYQETQYF TGTGCCAGTAGTACCCCTATCCCCCGACTAGTGTACCAAGAGACCCAGTACTTC
few TRBJ2-7 . TRBV7-2 CASSPSRLSSYEQYF TGTGCCAGCAGCCCCTCGAGGTTGAGCTCCTACGAGCAGTACTTC
. TRBJ2-2 . TRBV7-9 CASSVTNTGELFF TGTGCCAGCAGTGTGACGAACACCGGGGAGCTGTTTTTT
. TRBJ2-7 . TRBV2 CASLPYGREYEQYF TGTGCCAGCCTCCCTTATGGCAGGGAGTACGAGCAGTACTTC
. TRBJ2-3 . TRBV18 CASSPRTIGTSTDTQYF TGTGCCAGCTCACCGAGAACTATAGGGACTAGCACAGATACGCAGTATTTT
. TRBJ1-1 . TRBV7-2 CASSLWGQDTEAFF TGTGCCAGCAGCTTATGGGGGCAGGACACTGAAGCTTTCTTT
. TRBJ2-5 . TRBV5-4 CASSLDGQETQYF TGTGCCAGCAGCTTGGACGGACAAGAGACCCAGTACTTC
. TRBJ2-3 TRBD2 TRBV9 CASSVGTSGTDTQYF TGTGCCAGCAGCGTAGGGACTAGCGGAACAGATACGCAGTATTTT
. TRBJ1-1 TRBD1 TRBV6-5 CASSSRQGRSEAFF TGTGCCAGCAGCTCACGACAGGGGAGGTCTGAAGCTTTCTTT
. TRBJ2-5 . TRBV11-3 CASRTETQYF TGTGCCAGCAGGACAGAGACCCAGTACTTC
. TRBJ1-5 . TRBV2 CASSEEVQPQHF TGTGCCAGCAGTGAAGAGGTTCAGCCCCAGCATTTT